This T cell receptor beta chain was recorded in a study of blood T cell repertoires in COVID-19. Repertoires were generated with immunoSEQ multiplex PCR, while TCRdb's copy carries only in-frame clones and drops some. In the table there are 120,000 to 150,000 clones, around 79% of which are singletons. The sample consisted of peripheral blood. This clonotype originated in a man aged 50 to 59 with active or convalescent COVID-19.

This chain's CDR3 is CAWSRRGRTYEQYF. The CDR3 region has the DNA TGTGCCTGGAGTCGTAGGGGGCGAACCTACGAGCAGTACTTC. V is TRBV30 and J is TRBJ2-7, with 7 positions matching TRBD1. CDR1 GTSNPN and CDR2 SVGIG come from the germline V gene (reference sequence). The CDR3 is 14 residues long. V lost 2 bases and J lost 2; bases outside the gene matches: 6.